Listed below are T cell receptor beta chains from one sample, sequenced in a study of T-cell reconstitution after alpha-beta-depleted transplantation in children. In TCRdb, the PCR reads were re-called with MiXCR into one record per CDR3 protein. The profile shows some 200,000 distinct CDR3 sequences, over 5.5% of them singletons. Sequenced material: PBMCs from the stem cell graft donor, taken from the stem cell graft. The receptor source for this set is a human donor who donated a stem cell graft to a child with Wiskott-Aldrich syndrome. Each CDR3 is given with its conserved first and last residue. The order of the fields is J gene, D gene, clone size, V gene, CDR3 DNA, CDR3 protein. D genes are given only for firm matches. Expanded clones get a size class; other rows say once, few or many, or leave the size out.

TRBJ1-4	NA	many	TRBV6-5	TGTGCCAGTAAGCTGGAGATAAGGGAAAAACTGTTTTTT	CASKLEIREKLFF
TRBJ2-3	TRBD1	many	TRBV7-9	TGTGCCAGCAGCTTAGGAACAGGGGGCGGCACAGATACGCAGTATTTT	CASSLGTGGGTDTQYF
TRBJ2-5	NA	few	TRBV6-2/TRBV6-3	TGTGCCAGCAGCGACAGAACCCAAGAGACCCAGTACTTC	CASSDRTQETQYF
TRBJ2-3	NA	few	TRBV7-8	TGTGCCAGCAGCTTAGCGCCGAGGGGAACAGATACGCAGTATTTT	CASSLAPRGTDTQYF
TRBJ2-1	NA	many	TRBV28	TGTGCCAGCAGCCTAATCCGGACCCACAATGAGCAGTTCTTC	CASSLIRTHNEQFF
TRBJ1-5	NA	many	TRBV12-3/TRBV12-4	TGTGCCAGCCGGGACGGAAGGATTGGCAATCAGCCCCAGCATTTT	CASRDGRIGNQPQHF
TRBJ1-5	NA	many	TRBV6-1	TGTGCCAGCAGTGAAAGTGGGAGCAATCAGCCCCAGCATTTT	CASSESGSNQPQHF
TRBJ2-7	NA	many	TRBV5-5	TGTGCCAGCAGCTCGACAGGCTTCATGGATTACGAGCAGTACTTC	CASSSTGFMDYEQYF
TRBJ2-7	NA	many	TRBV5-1	TGCGCCAGCAGCTTGAGCGGGCCCTACGAGCAGTACTTC	CASSLSGPYEQYF
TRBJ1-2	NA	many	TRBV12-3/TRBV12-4	TGTGCCAGCAGTCCTGGGGGGGGCAGGGCCATCTATGGCTACACCTTC	CASSPGGGRAIYGYTF
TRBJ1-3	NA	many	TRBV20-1	TGCAGTGCTAGTACAGGGAGAAACACCATATATTTT	CSASTGRNTIYF
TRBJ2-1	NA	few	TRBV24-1	TGTGCCACCCGCAGGGGAGCGGCCAATGAGCAGTTCTTC	CATRRGAANEQFF
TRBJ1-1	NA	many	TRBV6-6	TGTGCCAGCAGTTACTCCCCTGGAAATGAAGCTTTCTTT	CASSYSPGNEAFF
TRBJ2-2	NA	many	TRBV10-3	TGTGCCATCAGTGATACGGCCGGGGAGCTGTTTTTT	CAISDTAGELFF
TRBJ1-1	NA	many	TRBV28	TGTGCCAGCAGTTTATTAGTTTATGGGGGTGAAGCTTTCTTT	CASSLLVYGGEAFF
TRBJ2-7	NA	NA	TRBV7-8	TGTGCCAGCAGCCCCCCAGGGAAGCAGTACTTC	CASSPPGKQYF
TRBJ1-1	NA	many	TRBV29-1	TGCAGCGTTGAAGCAGGGGCTAACACTGAAGCTTTCTTT	CSVEAGANTEAFF
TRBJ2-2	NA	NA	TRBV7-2	TGTGCCAGCAGTTCTCCCGCTCAAGGGGGCACCGGGGAGCTGTTTTTT	CASSSPAQGGTGELFF
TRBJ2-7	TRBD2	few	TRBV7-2	TGTGCCAGCAGCCAAGGGCTAGCGGGAGTCTACGAGCAGTACTTC	CASSQGLAGVYEQYF
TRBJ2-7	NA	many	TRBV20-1	TGCAGTGCTAGAGTGTACGGTAACTACGAGCAGTACTTC	CSARVYGNYEQYF
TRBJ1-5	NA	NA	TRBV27	TGTGCCAGCAGTACTGGGCCACCTCAGCCCCAGCATTTT	CASSTGPPQPQHF
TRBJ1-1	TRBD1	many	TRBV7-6	TGTGCCAGCAGCTTAGCGACAGGGACGAACACTGAAGCTTTCTTT	CASSLATGTNTEAFF
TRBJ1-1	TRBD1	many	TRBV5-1	TGCGCCAGCAGCCGGACAGGGGGCACTGAAGCTTTCTTT	CASSRTGGTEAFF
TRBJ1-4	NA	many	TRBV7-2	TGTGCCAGCAGCCGTACTCGGGTTGAAAAACTGTTTTTT	CASSRTRVEKLFF
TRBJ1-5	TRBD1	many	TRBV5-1	TGCGCCAGCAGCTCTTACAGGGGGCAAGGCGGTGCTAGCAATCAGCCCCAGCATTTT	CASSSYRGQGGASNQPQHF
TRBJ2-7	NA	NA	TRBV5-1	TGCGCCAGCAAGGACAACACCTACGAGCAGTACTTC	CASKDNTYEQYF
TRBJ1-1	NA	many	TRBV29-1	TGCAGCGTTCGCATCGACAGGACGACGTACACTGAAGCTTTCTTT	CSVRIDRTTYTEAFF
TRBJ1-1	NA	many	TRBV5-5	TGTGCCAGCAGCCAAGGGGGGACTGAAGCTTTCTTT	CASSQGGTEAFF
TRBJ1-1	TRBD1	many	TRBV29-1	TGCAGCGTTCATCGGACAGGAGGGAACACTGAAGCTTTCTTT	CSVHRTGGNTEAFF
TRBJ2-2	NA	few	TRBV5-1	TGCGCCAGCAGCTTGGGTCAATTCGTCCCGGGAGGGGAGCTGTTTTTT	CASSLGQFVPGGELFF
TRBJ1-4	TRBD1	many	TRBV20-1	TGCAGTGCTAGAGAACAGGGGGCTAATGAAAAACTGTTTTTT	CSAREQGANEKLFF
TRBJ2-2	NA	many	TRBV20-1	TGCAGTGCTATCGGGACGAACACCGGGGAGCTGTTTTTT	CSAIGTNTGELFF
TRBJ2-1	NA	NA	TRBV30	TGTGCCTGGAGTGCAGGCCCATACAATGAGCAGTTCTTC	CAWSAGPYNEQFF
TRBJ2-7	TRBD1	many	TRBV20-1	TGCAGTGCTAGGAAAACAGGGGTCGACGAGCAGTACTTC	CSARKTGVDEQYF
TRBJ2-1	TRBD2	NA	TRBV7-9	TGTGCCAGCAGGTCTATAGCGGGAGCCGACAATGAGCAGTTCTTC	CASRSIAGADNEQFF
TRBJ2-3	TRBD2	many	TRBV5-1	TGCGCCAGCAGTCCGCCTAGCGGGAGTGATACGCAGTATTTT	CASSPPSGSDTQYF
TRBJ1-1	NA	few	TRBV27	TGTGCCAGCAGTTTATTCGGGACGTGGGGTATGAACACTGAAGCTTTCTTT	CASSLFGTWGMNTEAFF
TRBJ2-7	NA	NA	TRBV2	TGTGCCAGCAGAGACCTGGGACAAAACTACGAGCAGTACTTC	CASRDLGQNYEQYF
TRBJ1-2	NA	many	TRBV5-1	TGCGCCAGCAGCTGGGGCAACTATGGCTACACCTTC	CASSWGNYGYTF
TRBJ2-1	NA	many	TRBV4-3	TGCGCCAGCAGCCAAGGGGGATTAAACACCTACAATGAGCAGTTCTTC	CASSQGGLNTYNEQFF
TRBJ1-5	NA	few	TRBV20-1	TGCAGTGCTAGGGGTGTCAGCGACAATCAGCCCCAGCATTTT	CSARGVSDNQPQHF
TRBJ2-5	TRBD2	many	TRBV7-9	TGTGCCAGCAGCGAGGGGGGTGCTAGCGGGAGAACCCAGTACTTC	CASSEGGASGRTQYF
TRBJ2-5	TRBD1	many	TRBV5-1	TGCGCCAGCAGCTTGTCCGGGACAGGGGGGACCCAGTACTTC	CASSLSGTGGTQYF
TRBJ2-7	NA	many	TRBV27	TGTGCCAGCAAAATCTGGAGGACAGAAAATCACCCGAGTTCCTCCTACGAGCAGTACTTC	CASKIWRTENHPSSSYEQYF
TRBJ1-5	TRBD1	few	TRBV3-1	TGTGCCAGCAGCATGGACAGGGACCAGCCCCAGCATTTT	CASSMDRDQPQHF
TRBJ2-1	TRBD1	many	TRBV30	TGTGCCTGGAGTGCTACAGGGGCGGGTATGGCCCCACTGGTCCATGAGCAGTTCTTC	CAWSATGAGMAPLVHEQFF
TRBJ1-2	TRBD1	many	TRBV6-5	TGTGCCAGCAGTCAGGACAGGGGATCGGGCTATGGCTACACCTTC	CASSQDRGSGYGYTF
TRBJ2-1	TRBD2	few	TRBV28	TGTGCCAGCAGTTCTTTCGGGGGGGGGATTAAAAGCTCCTACAATGAGCAGTTCTTC	CASSSFGGGIKSSYNEQFF
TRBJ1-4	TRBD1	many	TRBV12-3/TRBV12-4	TGTGCCAGCGGTCAGGGGGTCTCGGATGAAAAACTGTTTTTT	CASGQGVSDEKLFF
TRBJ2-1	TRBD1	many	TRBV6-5	TGTGCCAGCAGTTACGGGCGGACAGGCTCCTACAATGAGCAGTTCTTC	CASSYGRTGSYNEQFF
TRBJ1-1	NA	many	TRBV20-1	TGCAGTGTCAGGGACCAAAGTCCTGAAGCTTTCTTT	CSVRDQSPEAFF
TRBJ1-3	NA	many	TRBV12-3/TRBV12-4	TGTGCCAGCACCTTGAGAGGGGCTAACACCATATATTTT	CASTLRGANTIYF
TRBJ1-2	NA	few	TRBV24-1	TGTGCCACCAGTGACCCAACAGGGAATGGAGATGGCTACACCTTC	CATSDPTGNGDGYTF
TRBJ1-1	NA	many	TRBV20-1	TGCAGTGCTAGGTCGCCGGGGGAAGCTTTCTTT	CSARSPGEAFF
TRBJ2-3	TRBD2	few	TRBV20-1	TGCAGTGCTAGGCGTAGCGGGGAGCTAAATACGCAGTATTTT	CSARRSGELNTQYF
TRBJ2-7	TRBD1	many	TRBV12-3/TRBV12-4	TGTGCCAGCAGTCGCCGGGGACAGTCCCGCTACGAGCAGTACTTC	CASSRRGQSRYEQYF
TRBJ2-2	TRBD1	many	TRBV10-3	TGTGCCATCAGTTTGGACAGGGTGACCGGGGAGCTGTTTTTT	CAISLDRVTGELFF
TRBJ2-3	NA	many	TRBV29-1	TGCAGCGTTGACTCCGTAGGAGATACGCAGTATTTT	CSVDSVGDTQYF
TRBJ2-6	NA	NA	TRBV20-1	TGCTGTGCTAGAGATCACGGGAGAGCCTCCGGGGCCAACGTCCTGACTTTC	CCARDHGRASGANVLTF
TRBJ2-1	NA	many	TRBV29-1	TGCAGCGCAGAATTAAGCTCCTACAATGAGCAGTTCTTC	CSAELSSYNEQFF